The rows below give T cell receptor beta chains drawn from one sample of a study of CD8 T cells in ankylosing spondylitis. TCRdb re-called the 5' RACE reads through MiXCR, storing one row per CDR3 protein. The table has some 29,000 distinct CDR3 sequences, about 7.8% seen once. Sequencing used blood, either unsorted or a sorted T cell fraction (not recorded which). These receptors all come from a male donor with ankylosing spondylitis or in good health (not recorded which). Each CDR3 is given with its conserved first and last residue. D genes are given only for firm matches. Not every row has a clone size; where given, it reads once, few, many or a size class.

D gene: -
V gene: TRBV20-1
clone size: medium-sized
J gene: TRBJ2-3
CDR3 protein: CSAIVPGRPEDTQYF
CDR3 DNA: TGCAGTGCTATTGTCCCGGGACGCCCTGAGGATACGCAGTATTTT

D gene: TRBD2
V gene: TRBV5-1
clone size: many
J gene: TRBJ2-1
CDR3 protein: CASSLEASGSGEQFF
CDR3 DNA: TGCGCCAGCAGCTTGGAGGCTAGCGGGAGTGGTGAGCAGTTCTTC

D gene: TRBD1
V gene: TRBV29-1
clone size: many
J gene: TRBJ1-1
CDR3 protein: CSVRTGGDTEAFF
CDR3 DNA: TGCAGCGTTCGGACAGGGGGGGACACTGAAGCTTTCTTT

D gene: -
V gene: TRBV6-5
clone size: many
J gene: TRBJ1-2
CDR3 protein: CASSTGKRGYTF
CDR3 DNA: TGTGCCAGCAGTACAGGGAAGAGGGGCTACACCTTC

D gene: -
V gene: TRBV15
clone size: many
J gene: TRBJ2-7
CDR3 protein: CATSRAGSSSYEQYF
CDR3 DNA: TGTGCCACCAGCAGAGCTGGTTCTAGCTCCTACGAGCAGTACTTC

D gene: -
V gene: TRBV6-5
clone size: many
J gene: TRBJ2-1
CDR3 protein: CASSDSTYNEQFF
CDR3 DNA: TGTGCCAGCAGTGACAGCACCTACAATGAGCAGTTCTTC

D gene: -
V gene: TRBV7-8
clone size: -
J gene: TRBJ1-2
CDR3 protein: CASSSREGYGYTF
CDR3 DNA: TGTGCCAGCAGCTCAAGGGAGGGCTATGGCTACACCTTC

D gene: -
V gene: TRBV15
clone size: many
J gene: TRBJ2-1
CDR3 protein: CATSWTKGNEQFF
CDR3 DNA: TGTGCCACCAGCTGGACTAAGGGCAATGAGCAGTTCTTC

D gene: -
V gene: TRBV29-1
clone size: many
J gene: TRBJ2-1
CDR3 protein: CSVEESEYSYNEQFF
CDR3 DNA: TGCAGCGTTGAAGAATCGGAGTATAGCTACAATGAGCAGTTCTTC

D gene: -
V gene: TRBV24-1
clone size: many
J gene: TRBJ1-4
CDR3 protein: CATSIPSGRRGEKLFF
CDR3 DNA: TGTGCCACCAGTATCCCTTCCGGGAGGCGCGGTGAAAAACTGTTTTTT

D gene: -
V gene: TRBV6-5
clone size: -
J gene: TRBJ2-4
CDR3 protein: CASIGDGGIQYF
CDR3 DNA: TGTGCCAGCATCGGGGACGGGGGCATTCAGTACTTC

D gene: -
V gene: TRBV7-9
clone size: -
J gene: TRBJ2-7
CDR3 protein: CASSNWGREIIYEQYF
CDR3 DNA: TGTGCCAGCAGCAACTGGGGGCGGGAGATCATCTACGAGCAGTACTTC

D gene: -
V gene: TRBV6-5
clone size: -
J gene: TRBJ2-1
CDR3 protein: CASSYSDEQFF
CDR3 DNA: TGTGCCAGCAGTTACTCGGATGAGCAGTTCTTC

D gene: -
V gene: TRBV5-1
clone size: many
J gene: TRBJ1-2
CDR3 protein: CASSLGAVAGYGYTF
CDR3 DNA: TGCGCCAGCAGCTTGGGGGCAGTCGCTGGCTATGGCTACACCTTC

D gene: -
V gene: TRBV9
clone size: -
J gene: TRBJ1-6
CDR3 protein: CASSRGDLGSPLHF
CDR3 DNA: TGTGCCAGCTCTCGGGGCGATTTAGGTTCACCCCTCCACTTT